The 6 T cell receptor beta chains below come from one sample, sequenced in a study of cytomegalovirus exposure and HLA in healthy donors. The PCR used 60 Vbeta and 13 Jbeta primers. Some clones are missing from TCRdb's copy, which holds only in-frame ones; the method was immunoSEQ multiplex PCR. Counted here are around 200,000 clones, 82% occurring once; the ten biggest clones make up approximately 5.7%. The source material was PBMCs. The source of these receptors is a middle-aged man in good health and CMV-seropositive.

V is TRBV7-2 and J is TRBJ1-5; D is possibly TRBD1 (6 bases). This CDR3 comprises 15 residues. V was shortened by 5 bases and J by 6 bases, with 17 bases between the two germline ends. CDR1 is SGHTA, CDR2 FQGNSA, per germline. The CDR3 is CASSPVSRGAQPQHF. DNA of the CDR3: TGTGCCAGCAGCCCCGTGAGCAGGGGCGCTCAGCCCCAGCATTTT.

The chain carries TRBV7-3 and TRBJ2-7; D perhaps matches TRBD2 (5 bases). This CDR3 region has 14 residues. CDR1 SGHTA and CDR2 FQGTGA come from the germline V gene. V was trimmed by 1 base and J by 6 bases, leaving 13 bases between them. CDR3 in amino acids: CASSLNPRGSEQYF. CDR3 nucleotides: TGTGCCAGCAGCTTAAATCCTCGGGGTAGCGAGCAGTACTTC.

This clone was seen once. The V and J genes are TRBV4-1 and TRBJ2-6; 7 nucleotides line up with TRBD1. Germline assignment: CDR1 MGHRA and CDR2 YSYEKL. The CDR3 has 17 residues. The junction had 6 bases not matched to a gene; V was cut back by 4 bases and J by 0 bases. DNA of the CDR3: TGCGCCAGCAGCCCCGGACAGGCTTACTCTGGGGCCAACGTCCTGACTTTC. The encoded protein is CASSPGQAYSGANVLTF.

The rearrangement links TRBV28 to TRBJ2-1, with D maybe TRBD1 (5 bases). Trimming removed 1 base from V and 6 bases from J, with 10 bases in between. The CDR3 totals 14 residues. Germline V gene data show CDR1 as MDHEN and CDR2 as SYDVKM. The CDR3 protein is CASSLYWGGNEQFF. CDR3 nucleotide sequence: TGTGCCAGCAGTTTATATTGGGGCGGCAATGAGCAGTTCTTC.

This clone showed up just a few times. Within the sample, other DNA sequences also encode this same CDR3. CDR3 sequence (DNA): TGTGCCAGCAGTGGTTACAGGGATGAAGCTTTCTTT. Its protein product is CASSGYRDEAFF. The chain recombines TRBV6-1 with TRBJ1-1, with D perhaps matching TRBD1 (6 bases). This CDR3 is built from 12 residues. Looked up from germline, CDR1 is MNHNS and CDR2 is SASEGT. V shed 4 bases and J shed 7 bases, with 10 bases lying between them.

The chain uses TRBV10-2 and TRBJ2-2; D call uncertain. CDR1 and CDR2 from the germline V gene are WSHSY and SAAADI. The CDR3 has 13 residues. The V end lost 3 bases, the J end lost 6 bases, and 8 bases lay between the germline ends. DNA for the CDR3: TGCGCCAGCAGTGATATCTTCCCCGGGGAGCTGTTTTTT. Protein: CASSDIFPGELFF.